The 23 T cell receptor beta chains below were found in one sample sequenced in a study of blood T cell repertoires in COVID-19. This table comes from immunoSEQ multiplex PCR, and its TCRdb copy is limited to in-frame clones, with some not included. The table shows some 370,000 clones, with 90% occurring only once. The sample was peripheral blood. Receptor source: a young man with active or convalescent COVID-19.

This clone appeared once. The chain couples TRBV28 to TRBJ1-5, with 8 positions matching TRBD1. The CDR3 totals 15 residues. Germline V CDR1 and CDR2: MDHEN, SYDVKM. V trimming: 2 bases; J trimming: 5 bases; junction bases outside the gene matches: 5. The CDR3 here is CASSLTGQGYQPQHF. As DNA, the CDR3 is TGTGCCAGCAGTTTAACAGGACAGGGTTATCAGCCCCAGCATTTT.

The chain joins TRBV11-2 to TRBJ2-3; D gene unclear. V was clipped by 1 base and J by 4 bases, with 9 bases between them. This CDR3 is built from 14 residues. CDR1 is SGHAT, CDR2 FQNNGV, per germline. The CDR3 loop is CASSLVSGADTQYF. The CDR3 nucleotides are TGTGCCAGCAGCTTAGTTTCAGGCGCAGATACGCAGTATTTT.

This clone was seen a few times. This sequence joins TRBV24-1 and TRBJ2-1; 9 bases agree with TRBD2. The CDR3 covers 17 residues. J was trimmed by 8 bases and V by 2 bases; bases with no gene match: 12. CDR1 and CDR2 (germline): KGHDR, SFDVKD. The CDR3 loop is CATSDSPGTSPWDEQFF. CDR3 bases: TGTGCCACCAGTGATTCCCCCGGGACTAGCCCCTGGGATGAGCAGTTCTTC.

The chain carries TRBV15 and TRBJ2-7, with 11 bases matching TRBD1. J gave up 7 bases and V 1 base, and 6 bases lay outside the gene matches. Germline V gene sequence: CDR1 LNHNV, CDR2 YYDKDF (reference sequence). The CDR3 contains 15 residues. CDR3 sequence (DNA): TGTGCCACCAGCAGAGTAGGACAGGGGGCGCTTGAGCAGTACTTC. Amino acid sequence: CATSRVGQGALEQYF.

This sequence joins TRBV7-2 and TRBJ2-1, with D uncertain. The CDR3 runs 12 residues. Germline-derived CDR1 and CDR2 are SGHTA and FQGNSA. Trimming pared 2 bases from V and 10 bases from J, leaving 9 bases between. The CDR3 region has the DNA TGTGCCAGCAGCTTATATCACGGGGAGCAGTTCTTC. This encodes CASSLYHGEQFF.

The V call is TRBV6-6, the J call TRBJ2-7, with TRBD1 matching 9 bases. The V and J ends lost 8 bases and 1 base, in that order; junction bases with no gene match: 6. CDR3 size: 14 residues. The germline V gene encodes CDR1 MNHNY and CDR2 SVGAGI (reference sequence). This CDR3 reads CASANGQGSYEQYF. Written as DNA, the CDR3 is TGTGCCAGCGCGAATGGACAGGGGTCCTACGAGCAGTACTTC.

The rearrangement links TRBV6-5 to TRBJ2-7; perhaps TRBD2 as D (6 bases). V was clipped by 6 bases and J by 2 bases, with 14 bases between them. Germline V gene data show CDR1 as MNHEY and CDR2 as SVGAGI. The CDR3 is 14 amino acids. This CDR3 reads CASSSGTHTYEQYF. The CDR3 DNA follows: TGTGCCAGCAGCTCAGGGACTCATACCTACGAGCAGTACTTC.

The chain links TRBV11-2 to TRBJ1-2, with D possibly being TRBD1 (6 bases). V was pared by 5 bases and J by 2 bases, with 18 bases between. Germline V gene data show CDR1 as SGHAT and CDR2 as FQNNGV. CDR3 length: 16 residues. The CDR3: CASSQGIGGANYGYTF. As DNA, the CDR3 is TGTGCCAGCAGCCAGGGGATTGGCGGTGCCAACTATGGCTACACCTTC.

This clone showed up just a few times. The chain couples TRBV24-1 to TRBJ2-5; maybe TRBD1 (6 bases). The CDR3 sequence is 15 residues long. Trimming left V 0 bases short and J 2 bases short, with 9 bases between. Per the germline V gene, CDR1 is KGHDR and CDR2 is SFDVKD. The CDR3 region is CATSDLQGSQETQYF. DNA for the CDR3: TGTGCCACCAGTGATTTGCAGGGGAGTCAAGAGACCCAGTACTTC.

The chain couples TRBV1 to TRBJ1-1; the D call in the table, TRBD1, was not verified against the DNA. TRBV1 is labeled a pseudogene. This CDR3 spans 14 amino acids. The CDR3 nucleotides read TGCACCAGCAGCTGGACAGGGATGAACACTGAAGCTTTCTTT. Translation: CTSSWTGMNTEAFF.

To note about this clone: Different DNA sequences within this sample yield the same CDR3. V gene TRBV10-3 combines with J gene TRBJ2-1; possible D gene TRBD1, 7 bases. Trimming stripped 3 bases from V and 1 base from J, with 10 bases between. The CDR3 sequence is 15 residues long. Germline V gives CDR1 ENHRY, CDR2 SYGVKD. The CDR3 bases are TGTGCCATCAGTGAATCAGGGGGGTCCTACAATGAGCAGTTCTTC. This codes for CAISESGGSYNEQFF.

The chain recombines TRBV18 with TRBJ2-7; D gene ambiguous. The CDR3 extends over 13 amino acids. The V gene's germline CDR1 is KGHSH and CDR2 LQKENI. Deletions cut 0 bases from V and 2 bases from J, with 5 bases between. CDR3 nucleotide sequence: TGTGCCAGCTCACCACCGGGCACCTACGAGCAGTACTTC. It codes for CASSPPGTYEQYF. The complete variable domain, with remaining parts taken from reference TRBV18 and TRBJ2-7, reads NAGVMQNPRHLVRRRGQEARLRCSPMKGHSHVYWYRQLPEEGLKFMVYLQKENIIDESGMPKERFSAEFPKEGPSILRIQQVVRGDSAAYFCASSPPGTYEQYFGPGTRLTVT.

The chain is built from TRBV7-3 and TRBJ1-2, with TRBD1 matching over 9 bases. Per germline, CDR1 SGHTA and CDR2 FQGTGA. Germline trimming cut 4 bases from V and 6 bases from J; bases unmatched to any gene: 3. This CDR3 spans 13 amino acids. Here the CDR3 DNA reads TGTGCCAGCAGCTCCCGGGACAGGGATGGCTACACCTTC. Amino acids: CASSSRDRDGYTF.

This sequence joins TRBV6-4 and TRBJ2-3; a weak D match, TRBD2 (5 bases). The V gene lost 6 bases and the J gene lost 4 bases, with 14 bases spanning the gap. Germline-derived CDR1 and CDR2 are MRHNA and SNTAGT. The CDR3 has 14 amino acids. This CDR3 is CASSPVPRADTQYF. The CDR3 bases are TGTGCCAGCAGCCCCGTACCGAGGGCAGATACGCAGTATTTT.

The CDR3 DNA reads TGTGCCAGCAGTTACGAGGCTGGCATCGGAAACACCATATATTTT. As protein: CASSYEAGIGNTIYF. The J gene is TRBJ1-3, the V gene TRBV6-5; D gene unclear. The V gene lost 2 bases and the J gene lost 4 bases, with 12 bases spanning the gap. The CDR3 contains 15 residues. In germline, CDR1 is MNHEY, CDR2 SVGAGI.

The chain's CDR3 is CSVRAYMNTEAFF. The CDR3 DNA is TGCAGCGTCAGGGCCTATATGAACACTGAAGCTTTCTTT. The chain has TRBV29-1 and TRBJ1-1; a weak D match, TRBD1 (5 bases). The V end was cut by 6 bases, the J end by 0 bases, with 11 bases between. The length of the CDR3 is 13 residues. Per germline, CDR1 SQVTM and CDR2 ANQGSEA. Combining the CDR3 with reference TRBV29-1 and TRBJ1-1 gives the whole variable domain SAVISQKPSRDICQRGTSLTIQCQVDSQVTMMFWYRQQPGQSLTLIATANQGSEATYESGFVIDKFPISRPNLTFSTLTVSNMSPEDSSIYLCSVRAYMNTEAFFGQGTRLTVV.

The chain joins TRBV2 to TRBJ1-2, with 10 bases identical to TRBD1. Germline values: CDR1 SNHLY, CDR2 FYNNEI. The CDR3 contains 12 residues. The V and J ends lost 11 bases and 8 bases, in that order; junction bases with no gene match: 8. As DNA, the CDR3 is TGTGCCTGCCAGGACAGGGGGGACGGCTACACCTTC. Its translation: CACQDRGDGYTF.

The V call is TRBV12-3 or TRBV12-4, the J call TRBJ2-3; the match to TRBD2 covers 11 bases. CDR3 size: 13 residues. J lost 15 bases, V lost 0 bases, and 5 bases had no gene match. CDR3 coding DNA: TGTGCCAGCAGTTTAGCCCTAGCGGGGGGAATCTATTTT. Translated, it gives CASSLALAGGIYF.

DNA for the CDR3: TGCGCCAGCAGCCCCAGAGGGCTCGAGCAGTACTTC. Its translation is CASSPRGLEQYF. The rearrangement uses TRBV4-1 and TRBJ2-7; possible D gene TRBD2, 5 bases. The CDR3 is 12 amino acids. Trimming took off 4 bases at V and 6 bases at J, with 10 bases between the two ends. Germline V gene sequence: CDR1 MGHRA, CDR2 YSYEKL.

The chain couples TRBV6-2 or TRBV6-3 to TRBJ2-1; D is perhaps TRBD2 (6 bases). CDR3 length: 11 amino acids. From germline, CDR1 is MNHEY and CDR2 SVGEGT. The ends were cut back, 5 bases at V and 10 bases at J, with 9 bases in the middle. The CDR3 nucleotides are TGTGCCAGCAGTAGGGGACTGGAGCAGTTCTTC. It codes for CASSRGLEQFF.

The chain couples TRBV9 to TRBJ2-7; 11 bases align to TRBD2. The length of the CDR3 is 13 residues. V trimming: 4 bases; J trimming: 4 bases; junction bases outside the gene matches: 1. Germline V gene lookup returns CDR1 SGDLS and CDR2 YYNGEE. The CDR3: CASSLAGGYEQYF. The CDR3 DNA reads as TGTGCCAGCAGCCTAGCGGGGGGATACGAGCAGTACTTC.

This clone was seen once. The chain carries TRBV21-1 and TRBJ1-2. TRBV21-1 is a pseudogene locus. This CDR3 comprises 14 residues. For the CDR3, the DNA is TGTGCCAGCAGCCCCATGATGGCGGACTATGGCTACACCTTC. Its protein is CASSPMMADYGYTF.

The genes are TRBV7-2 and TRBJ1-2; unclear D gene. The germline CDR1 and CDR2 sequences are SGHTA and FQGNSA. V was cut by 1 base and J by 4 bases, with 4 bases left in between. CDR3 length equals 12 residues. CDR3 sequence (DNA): TGTGCCAGCAGCTTAGTCGGCTATGGCTACACCTTC. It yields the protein CASSLVGYGYTF.